A selection of T cell receptor beta chains follows, all from one sample in a study of cytomegalovirus exposure and HLA in healthy donors. Measured with immunoSEQ multiplex PCR; TCRdb has only the in-frame clones, and not every one. The sample contains approximately 72,000 clones, 65% to 70% of which appear only once. Sequenced sample: PBMCs. These receptors were collected from a man in his forties in good health and CMV-seropositive. CDR3s include the opening cysteine and the closing phenylalanine or tryptophan. D genes are given only for firm matches. Clone size is not always given. Where it is, it says once, few, many or a class for expanded clones.

>-|TRBJ1-1|TRBV6-5|-
CASSYSWEGSTEAFF
TGTGCCAGCAGTTATAGTTGGGAGGGATCCACTGAAGCTTTCTTT
>-|TRBJ2-7|TRBV6-1|-
CASTPGKGSSYEQYF
TGTGCCAGCACCCCCGGGAAGGGAAGCTCCTACGAGCAGTACTTC
>-|TRBJ1-3|TRBV7-8|TRBD1
CASSLGGRGLSGNTIYF
TGTGCCAGCAGCTTAGGGGGCAGGGGGCTTTCTGGAAACACCATATATTTT
>-|TRBJ1-2|TRBV4-1|TRBD1
CASSRTGTDGGYTF
TGCGCCAGCAGCCGGACAGGGACCGATGGTGGCTACACCTTC
>once|TRBJ1-2|TRBV5-6|-
CASSLYGVIYGYTF
TGTGCCAGCAGCTTGTACGGGGTTATCTATGGCTACACCTTC
>few|TRBJ2-2|TRBV5-1|-
CASRAVGELFF
TGCGCCAGCAGGGCTGTCGGGGAGCTGTTTTTT
>-|TRBJ2-1|TRBV5-1|TRBD2
CASSLGLAGGEQFF
TGCGCCAGCAGCTTGGGACTAGCGGGGGGTGAGCAGTTCTTC
>once|TRBJ2-5|TRBV13|TRBD2
CASSYGTSGGAGETQYF
TGTGCCAGCAGCTATGGGACTAGCGGGGGGGCGGGAGAGACCCAGTACTTC
>-|TRBJ2-2|TRBV5-1|-
CASSGGPPGGSNTGELFF
TGCGCCAGCAGCGGGGGCCCTCCAGGGGGGAGTAACACCGGGGAGCTGTTTTTT
>-|TRBJ1-6|TRBV19|-
CASSIGPGALHF
TGTGCCAGTAGTATAGGGCCGGGAGCTCTCCACTTT
>-|TRBJ2-1|TRBV7-2|TRBD2
CAGSFSSGGFNEQFF
TGTGCCGGCAGCTTCTCGAGCGGGGGGTTCAATGAGCAGTTCTTC
>few|TRBJ2-5|TRBV29-1|-
CSVWQRETQYF
TGCAGCGTTTGGCAGCGGGAGACCCAGTACTTC
>-|TRBJ1-2|TRBV5-1|-
CASSSEGLVYGYTF
TGCGCCAGCAGCTCCGAGGGACTTGTCTATGGCTACACCTTC
>-|TRBJ1-5|TRBV19|-
CASSMGGGGSQPQHF
TGTGCCAGTAGTATGGGTGGAGGAGGGAGTCAGCCCCAGCATTTT
>-|TRBJ1-2|TRBV9|-
CASSAGGIRDINGYTF
TGTGCCAGCAGCGCAGGAGGAATCCGGGACATAAATGGCTACACCTTC
>many|TRBJ1-1|TRBV14|-
CASSLQGDTEAFF
TGTGCCAGCAGCCTACAGGGAGACACTGAAGCTTTCTTT
>few|TRBJ1-1|TRBV5-1|-
CASSLESGGTEAFF
TGCGCCAGCAGCTTGGAGTCGGGGGGCACTGAAGCTTTCTTT
>-|TRBJ2-5|TRBV7-2|TRBD2
CASSYLAGQETQYF
TGTGCCAGCAGCTACCTAGCGGGGCAAGAGACCCAGTACTTC
>-|TRBJ1-2|TRBV6-5|TRBD1
CASSLGQTYGYTF
TGTGCCAGCAGTTTGGGACAGACCTATGGCTACACCTTC
>few|TRBJ1-6|TRBV4-1|-
CASSLLVLPYNSPLHF
TGCGCCAGCAGCCTTCTCGTACTGCCCTATAATTCACCCCTCCACTTT
>-|TRBJ2-7|TRBV25-1|-
CASSEIGAFEQYF
TGTGCCAGCAGTGAAATTGGAGCATTCGAGCAGTACTTC
>-|TRBJ1-2|TRBV25-1|TRBD1
CASSGTGGGYTF
TGTGCCAGCAGTGGGACAGGCGGTGGCTACACCTTC
>once|TRBJ1-2|TRBV18|TRBD1
CASSPGTGRHGYTF
TGTGCCAGCTCACCCGGGACAGGTCGGCATGGCTACACCTTC
>few|TRBJ2-7|TRBV6-1|TRBD1
CASSEVETGGHEQYF
TGTGCCAGCAGTGAGGTCGAGACAGGGGGCCACGAGCAGTACTTC
>-|TRBJ1-3|TRBV19|-
CASSIEAGNTIYF
TGTGCCAGTAGTATAGAGGCCGGAAACACCATATATTTT
>once|TRBJ2-6|TRBV9|TRBD1
CASSVGDRGSGANVLTF
TGTGCCAGCAGCGTAGGGGACAGGGGCTCTGGGGCCAACGTCCTGACTTTC
>-|TRBJ1-1|TRBV30|-
CAWRGTTTEAFF
TGTGCCTGGAGGGGGACAACCACTGAAGCTTTCTTT
>-|TRBJ2-2|TRBV28|TRBD1
CASSLIRTGNTGELFF
TGTGCCAGCAGTTTAATCAGGACAGGGAACACCGGGGAGCTGTTTTTT
>many|TRBJ2-2|TRBV5-1|-
CASSLWGETGELFF
TGCGCCAGCAGCTTATGGGGGGAGACCGGGGAGCTGTTTTTT
>-|TRBJ2-5|TRBV5-6|-
CASSFFNQWETQYF
TGTGCCAGCAGCTTTTTTAACCAGTGGGAGACCCAGTACTTC
>-|TRBJ2-7|TRBV27|TRBD1
CASRATVGGLSEQYF
TGTGCCAGCAGAGCGACAGTAGGGGGCTTGAGTGAGCAGTACTTC
>-|TRBJ1-2|TRBV6-1|-
CASSERSEYGYTF
TGTGCCAGCAGTGAAAGATCCGAGTATGGCTACACCTTC
>-|TRBJ1-2|TRBV6-5|-
CASSFLGRTDYGYTF
TGTGCCAGCAGTTTCCTCGGGAGGACCGACTATGGCTACACCTTC
>-|TRBJ2-3|TRBV30|-
CAWRDVGRGADTQYF
TGTGCCTGGAGAGATGTAGGCCGAGGAGCAGATACCCAGTATTTT
>-|TRBJ2-1|TRBV2|TRBD1
CASRPDRASYNEQFF
TGTGCCAGCAGACCCGACAGGGCATCCTACAATGAGCAGTTCTTC
>-|TRBJ1-2|TRBV28|-
CASSSGGIFYGYTF
TGTGCCAGCTCGTCCGGGGGAATTTTCTATGGCTACACCTTC
>-|TRBJ2-1|TRBV5-1|TRBD2
CASTFNILANSYNEQFF
TGCGCCAGCACCTTTAACATACTAGCGAATTCCTACAATGAGCAGTTCTTC
>-|TRBJ2-7|TRBV6-5|TRBD2
CASSYSGRGDEQYF
TGTGCCAGCAGTTACTCTGGCCGGGGGGACGAGCAGTACTTC
>few|TRBJ2-3|TRBV6-6|TRBD2
CAITPSGGHVDTQYF
TGTGCCATCACACCCTCGGGGGGGCATGTAGATACGCAGTATTTT
>-|TRBJ2-3|TRBV7-9|TRBD2
CASSLILAASRETQYF
TGTGCCAGCAGCTTAATACTAGCGGCCTCCCGGGAGACGCAGTATTTT
>-|TRBJ1-1|TRBV7-9|-
CASSLGRGRNTEAFF
TGTGCCAGCAGCTTAGGCAGGGGTCGGAACACTGAAGCTTTCTTT
>-|TRBJ1-4|TRBV5-1|TRBD1
CASHSGGRGNEKLFF
TGCGCCAGCCATTCTGGAGGCAGGGGGAATGAAAAACTGTTTTTT
>-|TRBJ1-5|TRBV10-1|-
CASRRTELYSNQPQHF
TGCGCCAGCAGGAGGACAGAATTATATAGCAATCAGCCCCAGCATTTT
>-|TRBJ2-7|TRBV5-3|TRBD1
CARSEDRGNEQYF
TGTGCCAGAAGCGAGGACAGGGGCAACGAGCAGTACTTC
>-|TRBJ1-5|TRBV6-5|-
CASSPGRNNQPQHF
TGTGCCAGCAGCCCCGGGAGAAACAATCAGCCCCAGCATTTT
>-|TRBJ2-3|TRBV9|TRBD2
CASTAGSLRTDTQYF
TGTGCCAGCACAGCGGGGAGCTTGAGGACAGATACGCAGTATTTT
>-|TRBJ2-2|TRBV4-3|TRBD2
CASSQGASGGAGGELFF
TGCGCCAGCAGCCAGGGGGCTAGCGGGGGGGCCGGCGGGGAGCTGTTTTTT
>-|TRBJ2-7|TRBV2|TRBD2
CASTKGGLAGGNEQYF
TGTGCCAGCACCAAAGGGGGACTAGCGGGGGGAAACGAGCAGTACTTC
>few|TRBJ2-7|TRBV11-3|-
CASSQKRRAAYEQYF
TGTGCCAGTAGCCAGAAGCGGAGGGCGGCATACGAGCAGTACTTC
>-|TRBJ2-5|TRBV29-1|-
CSVESQGETQYF
TGCAGCGTTGAAAGTCAGGGAGAGACCCAGTACTTC
>-|TRBJ1-2|TRBV7-8|-
CASSSPRGGNYGYTF
TGTGCCAGCAGCTCCCCGAGGGGGGGCAACTATGGCTACACCTTC
>-|TRBJ2-4|TRBV27|TRBD1
CASSLSGTGFLLAKNIQYF
TGTGCCAGCAGTTTATCGGGGACAGGATTCTTACTAGCCAAAAACATTCAGTACTTC
>few|TRBJ2-1|TRBV9|-
CASSPPKGDSSYNEQFF
TGTGCCAGCAGCCCTCCTAAGGGGGATAGCTCCTACAATGAGCAGTTCTTC
>few|TRBJ1-5|TRBV2|-
CASSSSGGNQPQHF
TGTGCCAGCTCATCTTCCGGGGGCAATCAGCCCCAGCATTTT